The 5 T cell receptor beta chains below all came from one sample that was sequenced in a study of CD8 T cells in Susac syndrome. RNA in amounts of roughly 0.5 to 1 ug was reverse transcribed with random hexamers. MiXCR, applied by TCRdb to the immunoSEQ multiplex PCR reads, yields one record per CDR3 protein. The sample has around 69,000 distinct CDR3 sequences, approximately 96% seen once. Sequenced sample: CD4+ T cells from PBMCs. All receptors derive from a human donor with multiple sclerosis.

CDR3: CSSGDRPLTDTQYF. The DNA for the CDR3 is TGCAGCTCTGGGGACCGTCCCCTCACAGATACGCAGTATTTT. V is TRBV29-1 and J is TRBJ2-3, with D perhaps matching TRBD1 or TRBD2 (5 bases each). In germline, CDR1 is SQVTM, CDR2 ANQGSEA. The CDR3 is made up of 14 amino acids. V was cut by 8 bases and J by 2 bases, with 17 bases left in between.

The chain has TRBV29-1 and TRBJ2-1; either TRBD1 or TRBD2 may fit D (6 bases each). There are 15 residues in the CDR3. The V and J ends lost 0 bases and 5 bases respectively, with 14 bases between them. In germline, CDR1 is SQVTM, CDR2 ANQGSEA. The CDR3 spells CSVEDLPGANNEQFF. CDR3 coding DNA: TGCAGCGTTGAAGATCTTCCGGGGGCTAACAATGAGCAGTTCTTC.

CDR3 sequence: CASSLGGAYNEQFF. As DNA, the CDR3 is TGTGCCAGCAGCTTAGGCGGGGCGTACAATGAGCAGTTCTTC. This chain links TRBV11-2 with TRBJ2-1; the D gene is possibly TRBD2 (6 bases). The germline gives CDR1 SGHAT, CDR2 FQNNGV. Trimming pared 1 base from V and 4 bases from J, leaving 8 bases between. The CDR3 is made up of 14 amino acids.

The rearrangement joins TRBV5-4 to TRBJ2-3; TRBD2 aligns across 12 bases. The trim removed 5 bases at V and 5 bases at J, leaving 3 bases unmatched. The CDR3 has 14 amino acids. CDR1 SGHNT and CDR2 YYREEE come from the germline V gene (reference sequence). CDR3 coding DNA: TGTGCCAGCAGGCTAGCGGGGGGGCGAGATACGCAGTATTTT. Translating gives CASRLAGGRDTQYF.

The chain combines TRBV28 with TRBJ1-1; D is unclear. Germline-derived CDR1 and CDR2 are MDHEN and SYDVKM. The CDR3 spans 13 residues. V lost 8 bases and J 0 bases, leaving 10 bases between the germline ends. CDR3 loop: CASVMEMNTEAFF. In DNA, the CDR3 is TGTGCCAGCGTTATGGAGATGAACACTGAAGCTTTCTTT.